This is a list of T cell receptor beta chains from one sample in a study of OX40 agonist ivuxolimab in advanced cancers. TCRdb's table, derived via immunoSEQ multiplex PCR, lists solely in-frame clones and lacks some. Altogether about 77,000 clones are present, around nine tenths being singletons, with the ten largest covering 5.5% to 6.5%. The sample here was CD4+ or CD8+ T cells sorted from blood, taken in a trial of the OX40 agonist ivuxolimab. All receptors come from an adult with an advanced solid tumor such as melanoma, head and neck, liver or kidney cancer. The CDR3 runs from the conserved cysteine through the conserved F or W. A D gene is named only where the DNA matches it firmly. Not every row has a clone size; where given, it reads once, few, many or a size class.

V gene	J gene	clone size	D gene	CDR3 DNA	CDR3 protein
TRBV6-1	TRBJ2-7	.	.	TGTGCCAGCAGTTCCCCAACGAGGCAGTACTTC	CASSSPTRQYF
TRBV4-1	TRBJ1-4	.	.	TGCGCCAGCAGCCAAATTTTCGGTGGGGGGTTGGCTAATGAAAAACTGTTTTTT	CASSQIFGGGLANEKLFF
TRBV18	TRBJ2-7	.	.	TGTGCCAGCTCACCGACAGACGGGGCCAGAGATTTC	CASSPTDGARDF
TRBV11-2	TRBJ2-7	.	TRBD2	TGTGCCAGCAGCTTAGCCACCTCATATACTAGCGGCTCCTACGAGCAGTACTTC	CASSLATSYTSGSYEQYF
TRBV7-2	TRBJ1-2	.	TRBD1	TGTGCCAGCAGCATCCCGGGGGGACAGGGCTATGGCTACACCTTC	CASSIPGGQGYGYTF
TRBV19	TRBJ1-1	few	TRBD1	TGTGCCAGTAGGGGGACAGGGGAGAACACTGAAGCTTTCTTT	CASRGTGENTEAFF
TRBV19	TRBJ2-1	.	.	TGTGCCAGTAGTAACAGGGCCGGGTTATCCTACAATGAGCAGTTCTTC	CASSNRAGLSYNEQFF
TRBV30	TRBJ1-2	.	.	TGTGCCTTTACAGGGACTTATAACTATGGCTACACCTTC	CAFTGTYNYGYTF
TRBV4-3	TRBJ2-5	.	.	TGCGCCAGCAGCCAAGGACAGGCGCCAACCATTTTGTACTTC	CASSQGQAPTILYF
TRBV5-6	TRBJ2-7	.	.	TGTGCCAGCAGCCCTACGGTAGGGACCTCCTACGAGCAGTACTTC	CASSPTVGTSYEQYF
TRBV20-1	TRBJ2-5	.	.	TGCAGTGCTGAAACAGGGGAGACCCAGTACTTC	CSAETGETQYF
TRBV6-6	TRBJ1-1	once	.	TGTGCCAGCAGTTACCCATTACAGGGAGGAAACACTGAAGCTTTCTTT	CASSYPLQGGNTEAFF
TRBV7-2	TRBJ2-1	.	TRBD2	TGTGCCAGCAGCTCTCCCCTAGCGGGAGCCTACAATGAGCAGTTCTTC	CASSSPLAGAYNEQFF
TRBV19	TRBJ2-1	.	.	TGTGCCAGTAGTCAGGTACCCTCCTACAATGAGCAGTTCTTC	CASSQVPSYNEQFF
TRBV18	TRBJ2-3	.	.	TGTGCCAGCTCAGCTAGCACAGATACGCAGTATTTT	CASSASTDTQYF
TRBV28	TRBJ2-2	.	.	TGTGCCAGCAGTTTCTCCTCCCGCTTGGAGCTGTTTTTT	CASSFSSRLELFF
TRBV11-3	TRBJ2-5	.	.	TGTGCCAGCAGCTTAGGCGCATGGGGGAAAGAGACCCAGTACTTC	CASSLGAWGKETQYF
TRBV29-1	TRBJ1-4	.	.	TGCAGCGTAACCTGGGGGCCTAATGAAAAACTGTTTTTT	CSVTWGPNEKLFF
TRBV28	TRBJ2-1	.	TRBD2	TGTGCCAGCATTAGGAGCGGGGGGGCCAACAATGAGCAGTTCTTC	CASIRSGGANNEQFF
TRBV5-1	TRBJ1-3	once	TRBD1	TGCGCCAGCAGCCTAACAGGGGTTCCTGGAAACACCATATATTTT	CASSLTGVPGNTIYF
TRBV11-2	TRBJ1-5	.	TRBD1	TGTGCCAGCAGCCCCGGGACAGGGGATCAGCCCCAGCATTTT	CASSPGTGDQPQHF
TRBV28	TRBJ2-7	.	.	TGTGCCAGCAGTTTAAGGGGGAACGAGCAGTACTTC	CASSLRGNEQYF
TRBV9	TRBJ1-3	.	.	TGTGCCAGCAGCGGGTACTCTGGAAACACCATATATTTT	CASSGYSGNTIYF
TRBV2	TRBJ2-7	.	TRBD1	TGTGCCAGCAGTCTCCGGACAGGGAGCTCCTACGAGCAGTACTTC	CASSLRTGSSYEQYF
TRBV19	TRBJ2-2	once	.	TGTGCCAGTAGTCCTACAAGAATCTCGGAGCTGTTTTTT	CASSPTRISELFF
TRBV4-1	TRBJ1-2	.	TRBD1	TGCGCCAGCAGCCAAGTCAGGGGGGGCTATGGCTACACCTTC	CASSQVRGGYGYTF
TRBV2	TRBJ2-5	.	TRBD2	TGTGCCAGCACCCAGACTAGCAGCCAAGAGACCCAGTACTTC	CASTQTSSQETQYF
TRBV7-6	TRBJ2-2	.	.	TGTGCCAGCAGCTTAGATACAGGGTCGCGGACCGGGGAGCTGTTTTTT	CASSLDTGSRTGELFF
TRBV11-2	TRBJ1-1	.	.	TGTGCCAGCAGCTTAGCTCGGGGGGGCAAAACTGAAGCTTTCTTT	CASSLARGGKTEAFF
TRBV2	TRBJ1-1	.	.	TGTGCCAGCAGGAAGGTACAGCTAAACACTGAAGCTTTCTTT	CASRKVQLNTEAFF
TRBV11-2	TRBJ2-1	.	TRBD1	TGTGCCAGCAGCTTAGTCTCAGTCGGACAGGTAATCTACAATGAGCAGTTCTTC	CASSLVSVGQVIYNEQFF
TRBV5-4	TRBJ2-3	.	.	TGTGCCAGCAGCCCCACTAGCAGTCTGCCAGATACGCAGTATTTT	CASSPTSSLPDTQYF
TRBV28	TRBJ2-1	.	.	TGTGCCAGCAGTTTATCGGCGGGGATCAATGAGCAGTTCTTC	CASSLSAGINEQFF
TRBV28	TRBJ1-5	few	.	TGTGCCACCCTGAGACAGCCGAATCAGCCCCAGCATTTT	CATLRQPNQPQHF
TRBV9	TRBJ2-7	.	.	TGTGCCAGCAGCGTAGAGGCCACGAGCTCCTACGAGCAGTACTTC	CASSVEATSSYEQYF
TRBV30	TRBJ1-1	.	.	TGTGCCTGGAGCTACGCAGCGAACACTGAAGCTTTCTTT	CAWSYAANTEAFF
TRBV9	TRBJ1-2	.	TRBD1	TGTGCCAGCGGTCGGGACCTGACAGGGACAGGAGGCTACACCTTC	CASGRDLTGTGGYTF
TRBV20-1	TRBJ2-7	.	.	TGCAGTGCTCCGGGGGGCACCGAGCAGTACTTC	CSAPGGTEQYF
TRBV28	TRBJ2-7	.	TRBD2	TGTGCCAGCAGTTTAACGTACCCAGCGGGAGGATCCGAGCAGTACTTC	CASSLTYPAGGSEQYF
TRBV10-2	TRBJ1-5	.	.	TGCGCCAGCAGTGACAGGGCTGGGAATCAGCCCCAGCATTTT	CASSDRAGNQPQHF
TRBV19	TRBJ2-2	.	.	TGTGCCAGTAGTATAGGGACACCGAACACCGGGGAGCTGTTTTTT	CASSIGTPNTGELFF
TRBV2	TRBJ2-1	.	.	TGTGCCAGCCGGTGGAGGGCCCGCAGCTCCTACAATGAGCAGTTCTTC	CASRWRARSSYNEQFF
TRBV6-6	TRBJ1-3	.	.	TGTGCCAGCAGGGCCCCCGGCAGGAGCTCTGGAAACACCATATATTTT	CASRAPGRSSGNTIYF
TRBV9	TRBJ1-4	.	.	TGTGCCAGCAGCGTAGCTGGCACAGCCAATGAAAAACTGTTTTTT	CASSVAGTANEKLFF
TRBV30	TRBJ2-7	.	TRBD1	TGTGCCTGGAGTGCGGAAAGAGGGACAGGGGGCTTCAGCTCCTACGAGCAGTACTTC	CAWSAERGTGGFSSYEQYF
TRBV11-2	TRBJ2-5	.	TRBD2	TGTGCCAGCAGCCCGGGGGGGCTAGCGGGAGAGACCCAGTACTTC	CASSPGGLAGETQYF
TRBV5-4	TRBJ2-5	once	TRBD2	TGTGCCAGCAGCTTGGAACTAGCGCGTCAAGAGACCCAGTACTTC	CASSLELARQETQYF
TRBV6-7	TRBJ1-4	.	TRBD1	TGTGCCAGCAGTTACTCTACGAGGGGACAGGGACGGAGTGAAAAACTGTTTTTT	CASSYSTRGQGRSEKLFF
TRBV7-9	TRBJ2-3	.	.	TGTGCCAGCAGCCACCTTGGTTTGGATACGCAGTATTTT	CASSHLGLDTQYF
TRBV10-2	TRBJ2-7	.	.	TGCGCCAGCAGTGATTGGGCGGCTTCCTACGAGCAGTACTTC	CASSDWAASYEQYF